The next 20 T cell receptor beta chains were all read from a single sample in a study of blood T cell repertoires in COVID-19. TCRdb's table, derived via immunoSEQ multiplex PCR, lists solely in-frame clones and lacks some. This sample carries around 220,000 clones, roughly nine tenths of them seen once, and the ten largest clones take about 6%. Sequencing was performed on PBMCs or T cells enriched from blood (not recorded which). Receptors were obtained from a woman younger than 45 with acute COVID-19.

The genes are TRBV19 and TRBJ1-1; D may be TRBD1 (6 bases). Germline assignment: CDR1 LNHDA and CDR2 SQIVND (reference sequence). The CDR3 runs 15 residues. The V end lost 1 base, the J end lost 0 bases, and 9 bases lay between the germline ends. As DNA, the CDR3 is TGTGCCAGTAGTATAGGTCCAGGGGTGAACACTGAAGCTTTCTTT. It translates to CASSIGPGVNTEAFF.

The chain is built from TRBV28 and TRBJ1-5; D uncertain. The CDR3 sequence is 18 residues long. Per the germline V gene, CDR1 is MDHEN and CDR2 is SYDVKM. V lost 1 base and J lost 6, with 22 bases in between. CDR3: CASSLLREGLRGGQPQHF. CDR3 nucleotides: TGTGCCAGCAGTTTATTGCGCGAAGGGCTGCGGGGTGGTCAGCCCCAGCATTTT.

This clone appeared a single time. CDR3 nucleotide sequence: TGTGCCAGCAGCCCAATCATCTATAGCAATCAGCCCCAGCATTTT. It yields the protein CASSPIIYSNQPQHF. The rearrangement joins TRBV3-1 (or the pseudogene TRBV3-2) to TRBJ1-5; D remains ambiguous. The CDR3 sequence is 15 residues long. Germline assignment: CDR1 LGHDT and CDR2 YNNKEL (reference sequence). Trimming cost V 4 bases and J 0 bases, with 10 bases left between them.

The CDR3 DNA sequence: TGTGCCAGCAGCTTGTTTTTTGGTAGCGGGAGTCTCTCGGGAAATGAGCAGTTCTTC. Protein sequence: CASSLFFGSGSLSGNEQFF. The V gene is TRBV5-4, the J gene TRBJ2-1; 9 bases fit TRBD2. Germline CDR1 is SGHNT and CDR2 is YYREEE (reference sequence). This CDR3 is 19 amino acids long. V lost 1 base and J lost 7; bases outside the gene matches: 18.

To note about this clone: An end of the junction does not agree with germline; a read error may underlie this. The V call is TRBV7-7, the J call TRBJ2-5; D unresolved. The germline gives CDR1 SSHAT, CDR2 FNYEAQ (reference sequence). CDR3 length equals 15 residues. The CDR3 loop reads CASSLGRRGLETQYF. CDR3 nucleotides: TGTGCTAGCAGCTTAGGGCGGCGTGGGTTAGAGACCCAGTACTTC.

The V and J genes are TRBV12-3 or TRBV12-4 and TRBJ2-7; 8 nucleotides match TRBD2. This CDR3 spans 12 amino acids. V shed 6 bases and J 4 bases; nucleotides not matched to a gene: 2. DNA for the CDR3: TGTGCCAGCAGCCGCGGGGGGTACGAGCAGTACTTC. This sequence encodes CASSRGGYEQYF.

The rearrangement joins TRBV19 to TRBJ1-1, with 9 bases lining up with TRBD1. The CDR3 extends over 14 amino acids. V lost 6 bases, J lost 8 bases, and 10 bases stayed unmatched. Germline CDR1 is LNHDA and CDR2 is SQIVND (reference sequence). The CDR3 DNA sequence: TGTGCCAGTAGGACACAGGGGGCGAGGGGCGAAGCTTTCTTT. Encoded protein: CASRTQGARGEAFF.

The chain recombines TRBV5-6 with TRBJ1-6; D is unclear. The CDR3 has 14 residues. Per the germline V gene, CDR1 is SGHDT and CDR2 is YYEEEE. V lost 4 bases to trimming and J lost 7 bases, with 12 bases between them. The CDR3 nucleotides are TGTGCCAGCAGCCCCTGGACGGGAAATTCACCCCTCCACTTT. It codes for CASSPWTGNSPLHF.

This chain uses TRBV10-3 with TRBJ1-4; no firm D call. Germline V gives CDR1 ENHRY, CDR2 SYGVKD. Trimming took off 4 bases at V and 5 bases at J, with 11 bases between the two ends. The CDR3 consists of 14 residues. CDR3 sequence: CAISGSGENEKLFF. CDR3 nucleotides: TGTGCCATCAGTGGTTCTGGAGAAAATGAAAAACTGTTTTTT.

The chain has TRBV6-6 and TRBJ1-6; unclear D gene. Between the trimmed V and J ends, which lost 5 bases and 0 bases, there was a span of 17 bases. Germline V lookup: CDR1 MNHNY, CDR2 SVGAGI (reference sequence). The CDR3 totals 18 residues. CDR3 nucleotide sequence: TGTGCCAGCAGTCCCAAGTCTATAGTTAGCTCCTATAATTCACCCCTCCACTTT. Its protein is CASSPKSIVSSYNSPLHF.

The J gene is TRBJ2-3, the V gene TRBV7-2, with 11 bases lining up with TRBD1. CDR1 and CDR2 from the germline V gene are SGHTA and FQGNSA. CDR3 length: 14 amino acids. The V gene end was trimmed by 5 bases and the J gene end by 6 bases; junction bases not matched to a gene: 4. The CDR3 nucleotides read TGTGCCAGCAGCCCCGGGACAGGGGGGGATACGCAGTATTTT. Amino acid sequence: CASSPGTGGDTQYF.

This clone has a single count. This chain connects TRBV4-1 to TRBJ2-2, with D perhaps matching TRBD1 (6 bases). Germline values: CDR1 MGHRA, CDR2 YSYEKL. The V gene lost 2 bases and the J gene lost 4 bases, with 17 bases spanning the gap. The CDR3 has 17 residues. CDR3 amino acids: CASSQPIDRLSTGELFF. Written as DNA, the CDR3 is TGCGCCAGCAGCCAACCTATAGACAGGTTAAGCACCGGGGAGCTGTTTTTT.

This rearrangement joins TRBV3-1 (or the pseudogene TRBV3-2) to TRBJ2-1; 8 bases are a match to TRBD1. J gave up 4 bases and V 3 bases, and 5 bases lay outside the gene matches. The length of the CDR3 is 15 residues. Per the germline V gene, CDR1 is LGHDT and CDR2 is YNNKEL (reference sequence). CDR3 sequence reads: CASSHRQGTYNEQFF. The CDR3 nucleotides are TGTGCCAGCAGCCACCGACAGGGGACGTACAATGAGCAGTTCTTC.

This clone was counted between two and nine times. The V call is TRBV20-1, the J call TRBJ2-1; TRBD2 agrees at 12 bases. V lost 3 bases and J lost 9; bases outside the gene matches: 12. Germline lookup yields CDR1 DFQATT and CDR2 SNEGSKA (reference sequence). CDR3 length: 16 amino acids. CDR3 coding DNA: TGCAGTGCTAGTAGCGGGACTAGCGGGCCTAGGGGTGAGCAGTTCTTC. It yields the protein CSASSGTSGPRGEQFF.

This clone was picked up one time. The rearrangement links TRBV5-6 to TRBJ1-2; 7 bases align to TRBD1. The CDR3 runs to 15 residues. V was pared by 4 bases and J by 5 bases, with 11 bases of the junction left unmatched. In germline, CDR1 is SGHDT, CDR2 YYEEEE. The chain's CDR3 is CASSPMAGGRYGYTF. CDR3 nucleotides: TGTGCCAGCAGCCCGATGGCAGGGGGGCGGTATGGCTACACCTTC.

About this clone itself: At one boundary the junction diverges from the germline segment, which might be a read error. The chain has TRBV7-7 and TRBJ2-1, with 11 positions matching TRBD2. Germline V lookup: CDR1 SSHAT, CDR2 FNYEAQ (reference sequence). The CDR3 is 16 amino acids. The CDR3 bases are TGTGCTAGCAGCTTAGGTTTAGCGGGAGGGCCTGATGAGCAGTTCTTC. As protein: CASSLGLAGGPDEQFF.

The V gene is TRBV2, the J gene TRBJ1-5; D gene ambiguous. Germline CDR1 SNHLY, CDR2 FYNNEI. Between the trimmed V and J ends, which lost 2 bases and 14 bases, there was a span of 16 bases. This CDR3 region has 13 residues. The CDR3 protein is CASSEMMGGMEHF. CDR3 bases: TGTGCCAGCAGTGAAATGATGGGCGGGATGGAGCATTTT.

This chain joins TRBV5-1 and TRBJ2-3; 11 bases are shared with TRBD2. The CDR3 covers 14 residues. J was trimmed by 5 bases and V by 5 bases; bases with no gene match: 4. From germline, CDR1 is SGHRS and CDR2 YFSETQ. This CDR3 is CASRTGTSGDTQYF. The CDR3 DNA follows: TGCGCCAGCAGGACCGGGACTAGCGGAGATACGCAGTATTTT.

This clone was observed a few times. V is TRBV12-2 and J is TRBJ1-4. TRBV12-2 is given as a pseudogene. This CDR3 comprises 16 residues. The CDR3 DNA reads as TGTGCAAGTCGCTTGCGAAACCGCCACTTTGGTGAAAAACTGTTTTTT. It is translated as CASRLRNRHFGEKLFF.

The CDR3 sequence is CASRRDRGLTF. The CDR3, as DNA: TGTGCCAGCAGGAGGGACAGGGGGCTCACCTTC. The rearrangement joins TRBV2 to TRBJ1-2; 12 bases line up with TRBD1. Germline trimming cut 6 bases from V and 13 bases from J; bases unmatched to any gene: 3. Germline V CDR1 and CDR2: SNHLY, FYNNEI. This CDR3 spans 11 amino acids.